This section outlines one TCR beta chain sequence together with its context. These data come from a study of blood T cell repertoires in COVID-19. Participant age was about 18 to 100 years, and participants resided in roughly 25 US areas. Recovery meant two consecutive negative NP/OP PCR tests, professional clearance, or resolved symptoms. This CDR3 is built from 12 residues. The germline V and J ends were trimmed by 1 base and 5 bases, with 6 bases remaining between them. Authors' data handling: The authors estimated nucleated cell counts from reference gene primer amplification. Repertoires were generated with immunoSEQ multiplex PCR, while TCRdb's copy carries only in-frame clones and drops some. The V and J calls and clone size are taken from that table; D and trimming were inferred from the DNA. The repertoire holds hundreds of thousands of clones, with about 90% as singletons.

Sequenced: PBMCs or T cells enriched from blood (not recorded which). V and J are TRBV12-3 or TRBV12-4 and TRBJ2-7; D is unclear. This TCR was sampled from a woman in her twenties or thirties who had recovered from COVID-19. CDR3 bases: TGTGCCAGCAGTTTAGACAGCCACGAGCAGTACTTC. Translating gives CASSLDSHEQYF.